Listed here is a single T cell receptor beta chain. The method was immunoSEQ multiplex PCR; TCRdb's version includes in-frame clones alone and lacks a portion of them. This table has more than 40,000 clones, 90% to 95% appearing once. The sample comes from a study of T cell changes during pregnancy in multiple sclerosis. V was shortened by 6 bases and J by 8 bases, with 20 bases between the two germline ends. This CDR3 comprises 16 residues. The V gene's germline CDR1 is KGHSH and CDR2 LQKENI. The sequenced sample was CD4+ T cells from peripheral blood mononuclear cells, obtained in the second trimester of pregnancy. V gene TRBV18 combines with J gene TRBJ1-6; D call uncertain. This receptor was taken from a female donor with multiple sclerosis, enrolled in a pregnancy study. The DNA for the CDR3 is TGTGCCAGCTCCACCAGTCCGACTTTTCCAGATTCACCCCTCCACTTT. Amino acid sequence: CASSTSPTFPDSPLHF.